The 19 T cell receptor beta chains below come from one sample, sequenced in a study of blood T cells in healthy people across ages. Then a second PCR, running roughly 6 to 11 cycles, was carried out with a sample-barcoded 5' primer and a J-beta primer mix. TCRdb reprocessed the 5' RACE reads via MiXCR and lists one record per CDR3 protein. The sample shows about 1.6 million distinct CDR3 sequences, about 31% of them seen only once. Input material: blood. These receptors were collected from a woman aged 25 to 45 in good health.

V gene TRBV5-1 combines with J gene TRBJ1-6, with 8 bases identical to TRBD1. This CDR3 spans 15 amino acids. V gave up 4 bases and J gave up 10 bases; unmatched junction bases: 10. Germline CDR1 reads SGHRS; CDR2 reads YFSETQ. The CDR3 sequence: CASSPDGQGNSPLHF. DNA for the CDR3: TGCGCCAGCAGCCCGGACGGACAGGGTAACTCACCCCTCCACTTT. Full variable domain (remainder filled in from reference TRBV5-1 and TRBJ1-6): KAGVTQTPRYLIKTRGQQVTLSCSPISGHRSVSWYQQTPGQGLQFLFEYFSETQRNKGNFPGRFSGRQFSNSRSEMNVSTLELGDSALYLCASSPDGQGNSPLHFGNGTRLTVT.

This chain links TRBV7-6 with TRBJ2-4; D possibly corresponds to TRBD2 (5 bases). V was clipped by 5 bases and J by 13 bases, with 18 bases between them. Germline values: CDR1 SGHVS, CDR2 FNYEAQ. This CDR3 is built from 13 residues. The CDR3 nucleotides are TGTGCCAGCAGCGCCACAGAGTCGCGGGTGCAGTACTTC. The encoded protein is CASSATESRVQYF.

CDR3 amino acids: CASSLRGTTTDTQYF. CDR3 nucleotides: TGTGCCAGCAGCCTACGCGGGACTACCACAGATACGCAGTATTTT. The gene calls are TRBV2 and TRBJ2-3, with 7 nucleotides matching TRBD2. The CDR3 consists of 15 residues. The J segment lost 2 bases and the V segment lost 6 bases, leaving 8 bases of the junction unmatched. Per germline, CDR1 SNHLY and CDR2 FYNNEI.

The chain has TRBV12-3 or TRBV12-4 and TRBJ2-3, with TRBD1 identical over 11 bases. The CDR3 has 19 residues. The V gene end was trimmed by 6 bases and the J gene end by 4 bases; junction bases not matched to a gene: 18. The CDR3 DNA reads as TGTGCCAGCAGCCGGGACAGGGGGTTTGGTAGCGCCAAAGCAGATACGCAGTATTTT. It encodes CASSRDRGFGSAKADTQYF.

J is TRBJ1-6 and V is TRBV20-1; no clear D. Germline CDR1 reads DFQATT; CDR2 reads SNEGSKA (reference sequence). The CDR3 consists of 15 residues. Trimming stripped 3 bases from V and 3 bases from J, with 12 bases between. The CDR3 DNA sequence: TGCAGTGCTAGCCCTCCCGGCAGCTATAATTCACCCCTCCACTTT. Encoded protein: CSASPPGSYNSPLHF.

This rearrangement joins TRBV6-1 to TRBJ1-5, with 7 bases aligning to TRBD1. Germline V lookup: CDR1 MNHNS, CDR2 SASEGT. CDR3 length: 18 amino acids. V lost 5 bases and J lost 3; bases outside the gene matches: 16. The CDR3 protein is CASSSLIQTGLLNQPQHF. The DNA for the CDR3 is TGTGCCAGCAGTAGTTTAATACAGACAGGGCTCCTCAATCAGCCCCAGCATTTT.

The CDR3 DNA is TGCAGTGCTAGAAGCGGGGGAAGCTCCTACGAGCAGTACTTC. It specifies CSARSGGSSYEQYF. The V call is TRBV20-1, the J call TRBJ2-7, with 8 bases identical to TRBD2. After removal of 2 bases from V and 0 bases from J, the junction contained 3 bases not matched to a gene. The germline gives CDR1 DFQATT, CDR2 SNEGSKA (reference sequence). This CDR3 is built from 14 residues.

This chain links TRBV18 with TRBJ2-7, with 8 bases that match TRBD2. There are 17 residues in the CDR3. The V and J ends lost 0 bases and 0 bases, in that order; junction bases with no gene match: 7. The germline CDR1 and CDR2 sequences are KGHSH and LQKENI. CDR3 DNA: TGTGCCAGCTCACCACCTCTAGCGGGCTGGAGCTCCTACGAGCAGTACTTC. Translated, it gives CASSPPLAGWSSYEQYF.

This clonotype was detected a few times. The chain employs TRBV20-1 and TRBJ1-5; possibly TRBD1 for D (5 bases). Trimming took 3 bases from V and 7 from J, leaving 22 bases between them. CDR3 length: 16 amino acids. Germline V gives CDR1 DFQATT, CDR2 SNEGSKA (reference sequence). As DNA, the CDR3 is TGCAGTGCTAGTCGGGAGAGTGGGGCTTGGGGACAGCCCCAGCATTTT. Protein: CSASRESGAWGQPQHF.

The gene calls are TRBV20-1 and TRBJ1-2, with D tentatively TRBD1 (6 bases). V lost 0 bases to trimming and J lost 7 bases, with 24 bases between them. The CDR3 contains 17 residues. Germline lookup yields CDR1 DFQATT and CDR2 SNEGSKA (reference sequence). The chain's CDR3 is CSARDRLGLGGAFGYTF. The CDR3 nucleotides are TGCAGTGCTAGAGATCGCCTGGGTTTGGGGGGCGCGTTTGGCTACACCTTC.

This CDR3 is CASSPGLQTDTQYF. CDR3 sequence (DNA): TGTGCCAGCAGCCCGGGACTCCAAACAGATACGCAGTATTTT. The chain has TRBV3-1 and TRBJ2-3; TRBD2 is a possible D gene (6 bases). The germline V gene has CDR1 LGHDT and CDR2 YNNKEL (reference sequence). The length of the CDR3 is 14 residues. The V end lost 4 bases, the J end lost 3 bases, and 11 bases lay between the germline ends.

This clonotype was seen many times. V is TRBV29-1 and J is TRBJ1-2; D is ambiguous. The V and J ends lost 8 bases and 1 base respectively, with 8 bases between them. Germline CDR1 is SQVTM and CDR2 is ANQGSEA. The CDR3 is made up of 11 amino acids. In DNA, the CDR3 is TGCAGCATTCAGGATAACTATGGCTACACCTTC. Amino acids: CSIQDNYGYTF.

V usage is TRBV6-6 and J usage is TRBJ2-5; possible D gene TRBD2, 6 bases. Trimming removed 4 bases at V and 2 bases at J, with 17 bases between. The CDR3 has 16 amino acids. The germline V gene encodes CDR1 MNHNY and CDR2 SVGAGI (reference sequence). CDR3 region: CASSFSGRGIQETQYF. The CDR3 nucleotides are TGTGCCAGCAGTTTCTCGGGGCGGGGTATACAAGAGACCCAGTACTTC.

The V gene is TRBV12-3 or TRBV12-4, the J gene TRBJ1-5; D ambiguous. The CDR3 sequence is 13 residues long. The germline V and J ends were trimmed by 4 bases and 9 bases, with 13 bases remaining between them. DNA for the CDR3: TGTGCCAGCAGTTCCACGAACCTCGGGCCCCAGCATTTT. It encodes CASSSTNLGPQHF.

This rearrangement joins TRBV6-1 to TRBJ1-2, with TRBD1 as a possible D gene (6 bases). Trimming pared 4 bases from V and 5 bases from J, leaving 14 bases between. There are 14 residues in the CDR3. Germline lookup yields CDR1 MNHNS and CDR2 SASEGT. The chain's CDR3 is CASSGTGNRYGYTF. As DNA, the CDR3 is TGTGCCAGCAGTGGAACAGGGAACCGATATGGCTACACCTTC.

The CDR3 protein is CASSEAASGGAEKTQYF. Written as DNA, the CDR3 is TGTGCCAGCAGTGAAGCCGCTAGCGGGGGGGCCGAAAAGACCCAGTACTTC. The chain employs TRBV2 and TRBJ2-5, with TRBD2 matching 12 bases. The CDR3 sequence is 17 residues long. From germline, CDR1 is SNHLY and CDR2 FYNNEI. V trimming: 0 bases; J trimming: 6 bases; junction bases outside the gene matches: 8.

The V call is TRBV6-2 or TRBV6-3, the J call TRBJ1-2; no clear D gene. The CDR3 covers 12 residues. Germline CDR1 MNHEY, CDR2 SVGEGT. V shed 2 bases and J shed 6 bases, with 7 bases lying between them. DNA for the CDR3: TGTGCCAGCAGTTACCCCCGGCATGGCTACACCTTC. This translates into CASSYPRHGYTF.

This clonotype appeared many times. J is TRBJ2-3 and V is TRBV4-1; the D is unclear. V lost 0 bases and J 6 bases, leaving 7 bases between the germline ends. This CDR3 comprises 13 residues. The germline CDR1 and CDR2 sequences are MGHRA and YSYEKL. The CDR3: CASSQESADTQYF. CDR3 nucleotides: TGCGCCAGCAGCCAAGAGAGTGCTGATACGCAGTATTTT.

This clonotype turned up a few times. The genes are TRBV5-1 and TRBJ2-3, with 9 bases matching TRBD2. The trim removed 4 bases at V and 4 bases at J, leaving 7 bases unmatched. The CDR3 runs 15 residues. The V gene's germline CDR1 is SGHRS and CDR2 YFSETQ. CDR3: CASSDPGLAPDTQYF. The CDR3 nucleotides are TGCGCCAGCAGCGATCCGGGACTAGCCCCAGATACGCAGTATTTT.